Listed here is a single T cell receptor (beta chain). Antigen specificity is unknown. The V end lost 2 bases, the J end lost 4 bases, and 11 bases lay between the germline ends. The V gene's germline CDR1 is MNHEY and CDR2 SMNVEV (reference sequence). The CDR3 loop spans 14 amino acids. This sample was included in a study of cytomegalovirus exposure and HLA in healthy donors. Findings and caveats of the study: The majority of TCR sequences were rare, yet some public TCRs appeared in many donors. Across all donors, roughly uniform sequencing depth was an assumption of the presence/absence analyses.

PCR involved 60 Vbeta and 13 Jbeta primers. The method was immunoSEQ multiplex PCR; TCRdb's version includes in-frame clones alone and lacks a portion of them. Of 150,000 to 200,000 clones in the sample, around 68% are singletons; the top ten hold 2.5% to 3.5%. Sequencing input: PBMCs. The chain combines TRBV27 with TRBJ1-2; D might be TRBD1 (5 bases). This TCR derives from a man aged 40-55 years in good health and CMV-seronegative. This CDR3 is CASSLRQTGYGYTF. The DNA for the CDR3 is TGTGCCAGCAGTTTACGGCAAACAGGCTATGGCTACACCTTC.